These 5 T cell receptor beta chains originate from one sample sequenced in a study of blood T cell repertoires in COVID-19. Produced via immunoSEQ multiplex PCR; TCRdb's table is partial and in-frame only. This sample yields around 230,000 clones, of which almost 85% are seen a single time; approximately 16% belongs to the top ten. Sequencing was carried out using PBMCs or T cells enriched from blood (not recorded which). Source of these receptors: a man in his forties who had recovered from COVID-19.

The rearrangement uses TRBV28 and TRBJ1-2; the match to TRBD1 covers 7 bases. With V trimmed by 5 bases and J by 2 bases, 8 bases remained unmatched. The germline gives CDR1 MDHEN, CDR2 SYDVKM. This CDR3 is built from 15 residues. The CDR3 loop is CASSNRGSPNYGYTF. CDR3 nucleotides: TGTGCCAGCAGTAACAGGGGAAGCCCCAACTATGGCTACACCTTC.

The chain joins TRBV7-8 to TRBJ1-4; 7 bases line up with TRBD1. This CDR3 spans 16 amino acids. The germline V gene encodes CDR1 SGHVS and CDR2 FQNEAQ. Germline trimming cut 4 bases from V and 4 bases from J; bases unmatched to any gene: 9. CDR3 DNA sequence: TGTGCCAGCAGCTCCTATCGACAGGGCAATAATGAAAAACTGTTTTTT. Its translation: CASSSYRQGNNEKLFF. Complete variable domain (other parts from reference TRBV7-8 and TRBJ1-4): GAGVSQSPRYKVAKRGQDVALRCDPISGHVSLFWYQQALGQGPEFLTYFQNEAQLDKSGLPSDRFFAERPEGSVSTLKIQRTQQEDSAVYLCASSSYRQGNNEKLFFGSGTQLSVL.

This clone was seen only once. The rearrangement links TRBV15 to TRBJ1-1; 8 nucleotides line up with TRBD1. The CDR3 is 16 amino acids. V lost 6 bases to trimming and J lost 0 bases; unmatched junction nucleotides: 9. Germline loops: CDR1 LNHNV, CDR2 YYDKDF (reference sequence). CDR3 in DNA: TGTGCCACCAGTCCGTACCAGGGGGCCTTGAACACTGAAGCTTTCTTT. This sequence encodes CATSPYQGALNTEAFF.

This clone was seen just once. The chain couples TRBV21-1 to TRBJ1-4; the table gives TRBD1 as D, unverified against the DNA. TRBV21-1 is termed a pseudogene. This CDR3 spans 15 amino acids. CDR3: CASSERQGLGEKLFF. In DNA form, the CDR3 reads TGTGCCAGCAGCGAAAGACAGGGGTTGGGTGAAAAACTGTTTTTT.

CDR3 protein: CASSLGGNDETQYF. CDR3 in DNA: TGTGCCAGCAGCTTAGGAGGGAATGATGAGACCCAGTACTTC. The chain has TRBV11-3 and TRBJ2-5; tentatively, D is TRBD2 (5 bases). The germline V and J ends were trimmed by 1 base and 5 bases, with 11 bases remaining between them. CDR1 and CDR2 (germline): SGHNT, YENEEA. The CDR3 length is 14 residues.